The 18 T cell receptor beta chains presented below share a single source sample, sequenced in a study of blood T cell repertoires in COVID-19. The repertoire was sequenced with immunoSEQ multiplex PCR; TCRdb's copy has only in-frame clones and lacks some. The data contain 110,000 or so clones, around 76% of them singletons. The sample comprised peripheral blood. The receptor source for this set is a woman in her 70s with acute or convalescent COVID-19.

This sequence joins TRBV20-1 and TRBJ1-1; 7 bases agree with TRBD1. Germline-derived CDR1 and CDR2 are DFQATT and SNEGSKA (reference sequence). The V and J ends lost 3 bases and 1 base, in that order; junction bases with no gene match: 2. This CDR3 has 13 amino acids. As DNA, the CDR3 is TGCAGTGCTAGTAAGGGGGCGAACACTGAAGCTTTCTTT. Residues: CSASKGANTEAFF.

V and J are TRBV3-1 (or the pseudogene TRBV3-2) and TRBJ1-2; 7 bases match TRBD1. The CDR3 is 16 residues long. Germline CDR1 is LGHDT and CDR2 is YNNKEL (reference sequence). The junction had 7 bases not matched to a gene; V was cut back by 0 bases and J by 3 bases. Written as DNA, the CDR3 is TGTGCCAGCAGCCAAGAGGACAGGCGAGCCCACTATGGCTACACCTTC. This encodes CASSQEDRRAHYGYTF.

The chain recombines TRBV5-5 with TRBJ1-2, with D possibly being TRBD1 (6 bases). Trimming stripped 0 bases from V and 0 bases from J, with 12 bases between. The length of the CDR3 is 16 residues. Germline V gene sequence: CDR1 SGHKS, CDR2 YYEKEE (reference sequence). CDR3 residues: CASSLAPGEANYGYTF. As DNA, the CDR3 is TGTGCCAGCAGCTTGGCCCCAGGGGAAGCTAACTATGGCTACACCTTC.

This chain links TRBV12-3 or TRBV12-4 with TRBJ1-2; D uncertain. Trimming shortened V by 6 bases and J by 5 bases, and 7 bases separated the two germline ends. This CDR3 has 11 amino acids. The CDR3 loop is CASSLGYGYTF. CDR3 nucleotide sequence: TGTGCCAGCAGCCTAGGTTATGGCTACACCTTC.

This chain connects TRBV9 to TRBJ2-5; 8 nucleotides line up with TRBD1. Germline CDR1 reads SGDLS; CDR2 reads YYNGEE. After removal of 0 bases from V and 5 bases from J, the junction contained 6 bases not matched to a gene. The CDR3 is made up of 15 amino acids. CDR3 nucleotide sequence: TGTGCCAGCAGCGTAGAACAGGGGGAAGGGGAGACCCAGTACTTC. Translated, it gives CASSVEQGEGETQYF.

The V gene is TRBV6-2 or TRBV6-3, the J gene TRBJ2-1; no clear D gene. Germline CDR1 MNHEY, CDR2 SVGEGT. The V gene lost 2 bases and the J gene lost 4 bases, with 6 bases spanning the gap. The CDR3 is 13 amino acids. In nucleotides, the CDR3 is TGTGCCAGCAGTTACGGGCTTTACAATGAGCAGTTCTTC. This codes for CASSYGLYNEQFF.

The chain employs TRBV7-8 and TRBJ1-1, with D hard to call. The CDR3 is made up of 15 amino acids. The V and J ends lost 1 base and 0 bases respectively, with 9 bases between them. CDR1 is SGHVS, CDR2 FQNEAQ, per germline. This chain's CDR3 is CASSLGGAMNTEAFF. CDR3 bases: TGTGCCAGCAGCTTAGGGGGAGCCATGAACACTGAAGCTTTCTTT. The whole variable domain, filled in from reference TRBV7-8 and TRBJ1-1, reads GAGVSQSPRYKVAKRGQDVALRCDPISGHVSLFWYQQALGQGPEFLTYFQNEAQLDKSGLPSDRFFAERPEGSVSTLKIQRTQQEDSAVYLCASSLGGAMNTEAFFGQGTRLTVV.

This clone turned up a few times. The DNA for the CDR3 is TGTGCCAGTAGTATCGGGACAGGGAGACTTGGAAGGAGCTCCTACGAGCAGTACTTC. Translating it yields CASSIGTGRLGRSSYEQYF. The chain carries TRBV19 and TRBJ2-7; 9 nucleotides match TRBD1. V lost 3 bases and J lost 0; bases outside the gene matches: 15. The CDR3 runs to 19 residues. In germline, CDR1 is LNHDA, CDR2 SQIVND (reference sequence).

The chain links TRBV5-5 to TRBJ2-6; D is ambiguous. Germline values: CDR1 SGHKS, CDR2 YYEKEE (reference sequence). V lost 0 bases, J lost 0 bases, and 7 bases lay in between. The CDR3 is 16 amino acids. The CDR3 sequence is CASSLVAASGANVLTF. The CDR3 DNA reads as TGTGCCAGCAGCTTGGTGGCGGCCTCTGGGGCCAACGTCCTGACTTTC.

The CDR3 bases are TGCAGCGTTGCCCAGGCTAGCACAGATACGCAGTATTTT. Its translation is CSVAQASTDTQYF. V is TRBV29-1 and J is TRBJ2-3; D unresolved. V lost 4 bases, J lost 0 bases, and 8 bases lay in between. This CDR3 region has 13 residues. The germline CDR1 and CDR2 sequences are SQVTM and ANQGSEA.

There are a few counts of this clone. The chain employs TRBV25-1 and TRBJ2-3; tentative D call: TRBD2 (6 bases). This CDR3 region has 15 residues. Germline CDR1 MGHDK, CDR2 SYGVNS. V was cut by 3 bases and J by 3 bases, with 13 bases left in between. The CDR3 protein is CASSDVLASTDTQYF. The CDR3 DNA reads as TGTGCCAGCAGTGATGTGCTAGCGTCGACAGATACGCAGTATTTT.

This clone is a singleton in its sample. The rearrangement joins TRBV12-3 or TRBV12-4 to TRBJ2-7, with a tentative D call TRBD2 (7 bases). The CDR3 totals 11 residues. The V end lost 6 bases, the J end lost 10 bases, and 13 bases lay between the germline ends. CDR3 sequence: CASSLGGPQYF. CDR3 nucleotide sequence: TGTGCCAGCAGCCTGGGGGGGCCCCAGTACTTC.

The chain recombines TRBV19 with TRBJ1-5, with TRBD1 matching 7 bases. The length of the CDR3 is 16 residues. Looked up from germline, CDR1 is LNHDA and CDR2 is SQIVND (reference sequence). Germline trimming cut 3 bases from V and 3 bases from J; bases unmatched to any gene: 8. CDR3 region: CASSMDGRGFNQPQHF. Written as DNA, the CDR3 is TGTGCCAGTAGTATGGACGGCAGGGGGTTCAATCAGCCCCAGCATTTT.

This clone occurred once. The chain is built from TRBV5-1 and TRBJ2-5, with D tentatively TRBD2 (6 bases). Deletions cut 5 bases from V and 5 bases from J, with 13 bases between. The CDR3 has 13 residues. Germline assignment: CDR1 SGHRS and CDR2 YFSETQ. CDR3 in amino acids: CASRPGGGETQYF. CDR3 nucleotides: TGCGCCAGCAGGCCCGGGGGAGGCGAGACCCAGTACTTC. The full variable domain, completed using reference TRBV5-1 and TRBJ2-5, is KAGVTQTPRYLIKTRGQQVTLSCSPISGHRSVSWYQQTPGQGLQFLFEYFSETQRNKGNFPGRFSGRQFSNSRSEMNVSTLELGDSALYLCASRPGGGETQYFGPGTRLLVL.

This clone was seen just once. The rearrangement joins TRBV5-6 to TRBJ1-3; TRBD1 aligns across 7 bases. The length of the CDR3 is 14 residues. V was pared by 4 bases and J by 2 bases, with 3 bases of the junction left unmatched. The germline gives CDR1 SGHDT, CDR2 YYEEEE. The CDR3 nucleotides are TGTGCCAGCAGCCCGAGGGGGCCTGGAAACACCATATATTTT. Translated, it gives CASSPRGPGNTIYF.

The chain links TRBV4-3 to TRBJ1-3; 10 positions match TRBD1. V lost 4 bases to trimming and J lost 5 bases; unmatched junction nucleotides: 2. The CDR3 covers 14 residues. The V gene's germline CDR1 is LGHNA and CDR2 YSLEER. In DNA form, the CDR3 reads TGCGCCAGCAGCCGGACAGGGGGTCGAAACACCATATATTTT. It encodes CASSRTGGRNTIYF.

The rearrangement joins TRBV7-2 to TRBJ1-1; a weak D match, TRBD1 (5 bases). The germline CDR1 and CDR2 sequences are SGHTA and FQGNSA. Trimming stripped 5 bases from V and 5 bases from J, with 18 bases between. The CDR3 runs 15 residues. The CDR3 sequence: CASSPTAGKRTEAFF. The CDR3 DNA sequence: TGTGCCAGCAGCCCCACGGCAGGGAAGAGGACTGAAGCTTTCTTT.

This chain links TRBV19 with TRBJ1-5, with 9 bases matching TRBD1. Germline V gives CDR1 LNHDA, CDR2 SQIVND (reference sequence). Trimming cost V 8 bases and J 4 bases; bases outside gene matches: 18. This CDR3 contains 18 residues. The CDR3 nucleotides read TGTGCCAGTCAATCCCCCCCACCTGCCGGGACAGGGAATCAGCCCCAGCATTTT. Its translation is CASQSPPPAGTGNQPQHF.